A selection of T cell receptor beta chains follows, all from one sample in a study of blood T cell repertoires in COVID-19. Assay used: immunoSEQ multiplex PCR; TCRdb lists only in-frame clones, some missing. Found here are around 150,000 clones, around 77% of them singletons; the top ten hold around 8.7%. Sequencing was done on a sample of peripheral blood. The source is a man aged 50 to 59 with active or convalescent COVID-19. Each CDR3 is given with its conserved first and last residue. Each record gives: CDR3 length, J gene, V gene, CDR3 protein.

16,TRBJ2-1,TRBV14,CASSHLGLAEGNEQFF
13,TRBJ2-2,TRBV28,CASSLSGTGELFF
14,TRBJ2-2,TRBV7-3,CASSATRNTGELFF
13,TRBJ2-1,TRBV6-5,CALRRGLGNEQFF
14,TRBJ2-5,TRBV5-6,CASSLAGVQETQYF
13,TRBJ1-4,TRBV30,CAWRDRAGEKLFF
13,TRBJ2-1,TRBV11-2,CASSDATQRVQFF
15,TRBJ1-6,TRBV5-1,CASSLEAGMDSPLHF
14,TRBJ2-1,TRBV11-3,CVSSRTSNYNEQFF
17,TRBJ2-1,TRBV24-1,CATSDSRGLAVYNEQFF
16,TRBJ2-1,TRBV9,CASSLSGTPSYNEQFF
15,TRBJ2-7,TRBV6-2/TRBV6-3,CASSSSRTLTYEQYF
16,TRBJ2-7,TRBV11-2,CASSGRGHRWPYEQYF
12,TRBJ2-7,TRBV7-2,CASSQLAYEQYF
14,TRBJ2-7,TRBV30,CAWSVVLQGGEQYF
13,TRBJ1-4,TRBV27,CASSLPRGEELFF
12,TRBJ1-1,TRBV19,CASRQVNTEAFF
19,TRBJ2-1,TRBV5-4,CASSTGTSGRWGGYNEQFF
14,TRBJ2-1,TRBV10-3,CAISEPGENNEQFF
20,TRBJ2-1,TRBV24-1,CATSDSQVAGAPSSYNEQFF
12,TRBJ2-7,TRBV3-1/TRBV3-2,CASSIGGYEQYF
14,TRBJ1-1,TRBV9,CASSPAGVNTEAFF
13,TRBJ2-5,TRBV7-3,CASSQGGQETQYF
12,TRBJ1-6,TRBV29-1,CSVQEGFSPLHF
14,TRBJ2-7,TRBV4-1,CASSQDNSYYEQYF
14,TRBJ2-5,TRBV5-1,CASSLLPAGETQYF
14,TRBJ2-7,TRBV4-1,CASSRLAGGYEQYF
14,TRBJ2-5,TRBV5-1,CASSLAAGKETQYF
16,TRBJ1-3,TRBV6-1,CASSENPGRTGNTIYF
11,TRBJ1-1,TRBV20-1,CSASLRSEAFF
15,TRBJ1-5,TRBV6-5,CASNKGDYSNQPQHF
16,TRBJ2-5,TRBV5-5,CASSLARAGYGGTQYF
13,TRBJ2-3,TRBV21-1,CASILGNTDTQYF
15,TRBJ2-7,TRBV6-5,CASSKPTSATYEQYF
13,TRBJ1-2,TRBV5-6,CASTQSRGYGYTF
13,TRBJ1-5,TRBV19,CASGQDKNQPQHF
12,TRBJ2-5,TRBV18,CASHSSQETQYF
16,TRBJ2-5,TRBV20-1,CSASGGLAGQQETQYF
12,TRBJ1-2,TRBV29-1,CSVGTDYYGYTF
15,TRBJ2-7,TRBV9,CASSVGGLAAYEQYF
13,TRBJ2-7,TRBV28,CASSFGQSYEQYF
14,TRBJ2-5,TRBV2,CASNRERESETQYF
15,TRBJ1-1,TRBV6-6,CASSYGLVGNTEAFF
16,TRBJ2-5,TRBV27,CASSLYWAGARETQYF
14,TRBJ2-7,TRBV11-2,CASSFSGSGYEQYF
13,TRBJ2-1,TRBV5-4,CASSGGLYNEQFF
14,TRBJ2-7,TRBV6-6,CASSYPATGVEQYF
15,TRBJ2-7,TRBV6-5,CASSPGGLRLYEQYF
18,TRBJ1-5,TRBV19,CASSISEASFVEYQPQHF
13,TRBJ2-7,TRBV2,CASLLAGSYEQYF
14,TRBJ1-4,TRBV6-1,CASSERGADEKLFF
16,TRBJ2-1,TRBV4-1,CASSQVGTSAYNEQFF
14,TRBJ1-1,TRBV30,CAWSVHRVAAEAFF
16,TRBJ2-2,TRBV7-3,CASSLRSSVSTGELFF
15,TRBJ1-5,TRBV4-1,CASSQVFLTNQPQHF
13,TRBJ1-1,TRBV7-3,CASSMTGNTEAFF
15,TRBJ2-2,TRBV10-2,CASGRERERTGELFF
13,TRBJ1-2,TRBV5-8,CASSYRENYGYTF
15,TRBJ2-1,TRBV11-3,CASSLGLAGESEQFF
15,TRBJ2-1,TRBV11-3,CASSSRDRAYNEQFF